A single T cell receptor beta chain is shown here with its context. This sample is part of a study of blood T cell repertoires in COVID-19. On the study more broadly: From the United States, Italy and Spain came samples of acute and convalescent COVID-19. From T cells, B-cell-depleted T cells, or PBMCs came the material, which was cDNA or gDNA.

With 5 bases clipped from V and 8 bases from J, the junction kept 12 bases outside the gene matches. Germline loops: CDR1 SGHVS, CDR2 FNYEAQ. The CDR3 covers 15 residues. As processed by the authors: It was from reference gene primer amplification that nucleated cell counts were estimated. Sequencing used immunoSEQ multiplex PCR; TCRdb keeps in-frame clones, though not all of them. Clone size and V and J calls were adopted from that table, with D and trimming inferred from the DNA. The sample shows tens of thousands of clones, approximately 90% of them seen only once. Sequenced material: peripheral blood. The clonotype was recovered from a human donor in a cohort sampled during active COVID-19. J is TRBJ2-1 and V is TRBV7-6; the match to TRBD2 covers 7 bases. CDR3 sequence reads: CASSGGGPGGYEQFF. CDR3 in DNA: TGTGCCAGCAGCGGGGGGGGTCCGGGAGGTTATGAGCAGTTCTTC.